This note documents a single T cell receptor (beta chain) sequence. Its binding antigen is unknown. The record has no base qualities; no much larger clone is one base away. TCRbeta CDR3 regions were amplified from genomic DNA using the immunoSEQ Assay, a bias-controlled multiplex PCR. In the source study's methods: The number of nucleated cells in each sample was estimated by amplification of reference gene primers within the assay. To quantify the absolute abundance of each unique TCRbeta CDR3 rearrangement, sequence reads were collapsed and filtered. For each sample, productive Simpson clonality was calculated by taking the square root of Simpson's diversity index across productive rearrangements. The table comes from immuneACCESS by way of TCRdb, which keeps in-frame sequences with V and J called. Part of the clones is missing from these tables; in studies checked, under half for an unresolved V gene and the rest for unknown reasons. That table gives V, J and clone size, and the DNA gave D and trimming. This sample is represented by about 160,000 clones; 80% of them were singletons. Nearly 3.5% of the sample goes to the ten largest clones.

The data derive from a study of blood T cell repertoires in COVID-19 (dated by TCRdb to 2020 to 2021). Regarding the study in general: Samples from collaborators originated in the United States, Italy and Spain and spanned both the acute and convalescent phases of COVID-19. The dataset comprised deeply sampled blood TCRbeta repertoires from subjects exposed to, actively infected with, or recovered from COVID-19. Samples were obtained from the ongoing ImmuneRACE study (first 160 participants) and from roughly 1,300 subjects provided by 6 global collaborators. The sample metadata nearly always contained a de-identified subject ID, COVID-19 status, age in years and sex. The repertoires were released in a freely available public database meant as a resource for research on the immune response to SARS-CoV-2. The prospective study material was composed of cDNA or gDNA derived from T cells, B-cell-depleted T cells, or PBMCs. Where HLA class I and class II types were available, the types were taken from metadata supplied by the sample provider, not from assay-based typing. Overall study outcomes, separate from this receptor: The quantity of clinical and demographic metadata differed by source and by participant and was supplied without curation.

Participants in the prospective study were enrolled through a virtual design, were aged roughly 18 to 90 years, and lived in some 24 United States geographic areas. Cohort assignment in the prospective study relied on participant-reported clinical history from a screening survey and a study questionnaire. ImmuneRACE Cohort 3 recovered participants were defined by two consecutive negative NP/OP PCR tests, healthcare professional clearance, or symptom resolution. Mobile phlebotomists in the prospective study collected whole blood, serum and a nasopharyngeal or oropharyngeal swab from every participant. Participants in the prospective study had the option to provide additional blood draws and questionnaires over an approximately 2-month period. Before DNA extraction, prospective study blood samples were shipped either frozen or at room temperature. This receptor was taken from a woman aged 55-70 years who had recovered from COVID-19. Sequencing was performed on PBMCs or T cells enriched from blood (not recorded which).

The nucleotides are TGTGCCAGCAGCGTTAATAATTCACCCCTCCACTTT. It translates to CASSVNNSPLHF. The sequence is built from TRBV2 and TRBJ1-6; the D gene identity is not certain. The CDR3 starts with the cysteine, ends with the phenylalanine, and has 12 residues. The read is trimmed to its CDR3 DNA, 36 bases read in frame from base 1. V is reduced by 6 bases and J by 5 bases, leaving a spacing of 5 bases between them. The germline V gene provides CDR1 SNHLY and CDR2 FYNNEI. Here the CDR3 is joined to the reference TRBV2 and TRBJ1-6 genes, and the full variable domain is: EPEVTQTPSHQVTQMGQEVILRCVPISNHLYFYWYRQILGQKVEFLVSFYNNEISEKSEIFDDQFSVERPDGSNFTLKIRSTKLEDSAMYFCASSVNNSPLHFGNGTRLTVT.